Sequencing of this T cell receptor (beta chain) was carried out in a study of cytomegalovirus exposure and HLA in healthy donors. Study overall: It was reported in a later analysis that the roughly 120 validation repertoires used the same platform as the 500 to 700 first-cohort repertoires. Regarding the study as a whole: Some TCR beta chains (more than 150 of them) were listed as cytomegalovirus-associated. A later analysis found first-cohort TCR clusters tended to co-occur in the 130 or so validation repertoires. A few CMV-associated chains were confirmed in vitro to be specific for CMV antigens.

Notes on this clone: Its antigen remains unknown.

TCRdb's table, derived via immunoSEQ multiplex PCR, lists solely in-frame clones and lacks some. The sample yields about 130,000 clones, about 94% seen once. V dropped 7 bases and J dropped 2; count of bases not matched to a gene: 6. Germline CDR1 reads MRHNA; CDR2 reads SNTAGT. This CDR3 spans 14 amino acids. This chain connects TRBV6-4 to TRBJ2-7, with 9 bases that match TRBD1. The origin of this receptor is a woman younger than 30 in good health and CMV-seronegative. Sample: PBMCs. Written as DNA, the CDR3 is TGTGCCAGCACAGACAGGGGGTCCCCCTACGAGCAGTACTTC. It codes for CASTDRGSPYEQYF.